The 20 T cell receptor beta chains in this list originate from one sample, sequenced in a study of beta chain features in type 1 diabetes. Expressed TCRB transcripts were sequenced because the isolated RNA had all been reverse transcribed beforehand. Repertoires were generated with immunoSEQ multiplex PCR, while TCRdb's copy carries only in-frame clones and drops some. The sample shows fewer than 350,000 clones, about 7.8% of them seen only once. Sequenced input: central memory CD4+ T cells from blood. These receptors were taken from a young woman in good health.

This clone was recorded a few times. The CDR3 sequence: CASSQESGFGWGGELFF. CDR3 bases: TGCGCCAGCAGCCAAGAATCGGGCTTTGGTTGGGGCGGGGAGCTGTTTTTT. This chain links TRBV4-3 with TRBJ2-2; no clear D gene. From germline, CDR1 is LGHNA and CDR2 YSLEER. There are 17 residues in the CDR3. Trimming took off 0 bases at V and 7 bases at J, with 18 bases between the two ends.

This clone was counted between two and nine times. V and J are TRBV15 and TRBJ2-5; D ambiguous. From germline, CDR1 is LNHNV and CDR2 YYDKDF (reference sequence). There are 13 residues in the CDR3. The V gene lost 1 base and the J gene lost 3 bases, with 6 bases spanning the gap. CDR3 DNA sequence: TGTGCCACCAGCAGAGGTCCTGAAGAGACCCAGTACTTC. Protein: CATSRGPEETQYF. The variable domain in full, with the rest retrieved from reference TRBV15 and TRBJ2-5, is DAMVIQNPRYQVTQFGKPVTLSCSQTLNHNVMYWYQQKSSQAPKLLFHYYDKDFNNEADTPDNFQSRRPNTSFCFLDIRSPGLGDTAMYLCATSRGPEETQYFGPGTRLLVL.

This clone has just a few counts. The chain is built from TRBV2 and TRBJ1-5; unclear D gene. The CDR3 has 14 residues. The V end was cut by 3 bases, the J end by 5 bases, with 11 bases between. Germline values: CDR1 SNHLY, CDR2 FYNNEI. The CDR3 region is CASSDNLGDQPQHF. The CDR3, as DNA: TGTGCCAGCAGTGATAACCTCGGGGATCAGCCCCAGCATTTT.

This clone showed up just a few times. The CDR3 bases are TGCGCCAGCAGCTTGGGACTTCAGCCCCATCAGCCCCAGCATTTT. Translated, it gives CASSLGLQPHQPQHF. J is TRBJ1-5 and V is TRBV5-1; no definite D call. Germline-derived CDR1 and CDR2 are SGHRS and YFSETQ. V lost 0 bases and J lost 5, with 12 bases in between. This CDR3 has 15 amino acids.

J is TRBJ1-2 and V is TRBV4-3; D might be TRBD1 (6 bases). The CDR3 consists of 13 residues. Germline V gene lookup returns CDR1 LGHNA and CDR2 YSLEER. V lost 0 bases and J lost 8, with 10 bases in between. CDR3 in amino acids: CASSQDWDIGYTF. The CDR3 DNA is TGCGCCAGCAGCCAAGATTGGGACATCGGCTACACCTTC.

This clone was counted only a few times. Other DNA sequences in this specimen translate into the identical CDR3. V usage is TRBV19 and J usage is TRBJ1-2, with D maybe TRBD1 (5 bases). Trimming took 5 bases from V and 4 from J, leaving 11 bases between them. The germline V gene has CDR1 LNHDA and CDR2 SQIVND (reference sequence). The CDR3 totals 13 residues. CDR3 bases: TGTGCCAGTAGTCCTACAGGAATCTATGGCTACACCTTC. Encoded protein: CASSPTGIYGYTF.

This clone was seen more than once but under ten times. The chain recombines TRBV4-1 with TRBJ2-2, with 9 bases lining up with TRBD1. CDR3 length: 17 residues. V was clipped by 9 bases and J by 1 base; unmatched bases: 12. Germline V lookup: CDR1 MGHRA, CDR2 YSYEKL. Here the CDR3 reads CASTLQPGQGNTGELFF. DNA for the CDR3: TGCGCCAGTACGCTCCAACCGGGACAGGGGAACACCGGGGAGCTGTTTTTT.

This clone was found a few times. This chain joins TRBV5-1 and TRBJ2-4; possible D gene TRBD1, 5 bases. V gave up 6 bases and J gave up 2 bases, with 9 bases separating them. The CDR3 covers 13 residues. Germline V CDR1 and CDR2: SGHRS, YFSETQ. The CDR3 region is CASNSGSKNIQYF. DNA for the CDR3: TGCGCCAGCAATTCAGGGTCCAAAAACATTCAGTACTTC.

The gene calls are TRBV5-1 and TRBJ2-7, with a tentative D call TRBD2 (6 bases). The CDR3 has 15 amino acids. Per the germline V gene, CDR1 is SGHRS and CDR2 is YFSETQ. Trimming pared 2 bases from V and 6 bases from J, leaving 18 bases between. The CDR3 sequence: CASSFEGYGTREQYF. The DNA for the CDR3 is TGCGCCAGCAGCTTCGAGGGGTATGGGACTCGCGAGCAGTACTTC.

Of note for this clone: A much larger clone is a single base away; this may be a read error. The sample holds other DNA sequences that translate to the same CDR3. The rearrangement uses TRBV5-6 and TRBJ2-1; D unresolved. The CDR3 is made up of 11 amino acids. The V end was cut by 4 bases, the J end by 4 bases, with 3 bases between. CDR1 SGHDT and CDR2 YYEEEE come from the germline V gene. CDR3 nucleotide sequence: TGTGCCAGCAGCGTTTACAATGAGCAGTTCTTC. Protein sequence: CASSVYNEQFF. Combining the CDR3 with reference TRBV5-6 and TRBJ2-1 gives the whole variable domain DAGVTQSPTHLIKTRGQQVTLRCSPKSGHDTVSWYQQALGQGPQFIFQYYEEEERQRGNFPDRFSGHQFPNYSSELNVNALLLGDSALYLCASSVYNEQFFGPGTRLTVL.

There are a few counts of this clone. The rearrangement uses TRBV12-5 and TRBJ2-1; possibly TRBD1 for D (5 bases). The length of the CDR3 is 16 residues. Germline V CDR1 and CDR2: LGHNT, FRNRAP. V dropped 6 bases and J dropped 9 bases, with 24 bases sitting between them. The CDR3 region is CASGFPGQGSWGEQFF. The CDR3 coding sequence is TGTGCTAGTGGATTCCCAGGGCAGGGTTCATGGGGTGAGCAGTTCTTC.

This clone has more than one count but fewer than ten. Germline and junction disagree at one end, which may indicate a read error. The CDR3 region has the DNA TGTGCCAGCATCTTAACCTGGGGAGAGCAGTTCTTC. It codes for CASILTWGEQFF. The chain joins TRBV7-2 to TRBJ2-1, with D unclear. Germline values: CDR1 SGHTA, CDR2 FQGNSA. This CDR3 has 12 amino acids.

CDR3 in amino acids: CASSKGNNSPLHF. The CDR3 DNA sequence: TGTGCCAGCAGTAAAGGAAACAATTCACCCCTCCACTTT. The chain uses TRBV25-1 and TRBJ1-6, with D unresolved. The CDR3 contains 13 residues. Germline V gives CDR1 MGHDK, CDR2 SYGVNS. V lost 5 bases to trimming and J lost 7 bases, with 9 bases between them.

As DNA, the CDR3 is TGTGCCAGCAGTTTAGTAGGGGAAGGCTACACCTTC. Amino acids: CASSLVGEGYTF. The chain couples TRBV28 to TRBJ1-2; the D gene is possibly TRBD1 (5 bases). This CDR3 has 12 amino acids. The germline V gene has CDR1 MDHEN and CDR2 SYDVKM. V shed 2 bases and J shed 8 bases, with 9 bases lying between them.

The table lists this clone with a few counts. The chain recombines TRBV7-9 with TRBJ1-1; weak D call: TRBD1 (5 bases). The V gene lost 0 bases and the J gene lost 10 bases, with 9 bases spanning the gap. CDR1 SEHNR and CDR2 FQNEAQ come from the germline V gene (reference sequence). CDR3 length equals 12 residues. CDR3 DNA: TGTGCCAGCAGCTTAGCGGGGACGGGAGCTTTCTTT. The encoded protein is CASSLAGTGAFF.

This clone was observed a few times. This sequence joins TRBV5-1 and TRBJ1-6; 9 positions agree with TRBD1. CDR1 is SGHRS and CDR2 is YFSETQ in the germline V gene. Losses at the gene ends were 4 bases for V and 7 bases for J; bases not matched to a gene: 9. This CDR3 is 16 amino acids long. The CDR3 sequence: CASSASGTGYNSPLHF. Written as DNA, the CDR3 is TGCGCCAGCAGCGCCTCCGGGACAGGGTACAATTCACCCCTCCACTTT. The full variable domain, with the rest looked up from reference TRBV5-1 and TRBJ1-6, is KAGVTQTPRYLIKTRGQQVTLSCSPISGHRSVSWYQQTPGQGLQFLFEYFSETQRNKGNFPGRFSGRQFSNSRSEMNVSTLELGDSALYLCASSASGTGYNSPLHFGNGTRLTVT.

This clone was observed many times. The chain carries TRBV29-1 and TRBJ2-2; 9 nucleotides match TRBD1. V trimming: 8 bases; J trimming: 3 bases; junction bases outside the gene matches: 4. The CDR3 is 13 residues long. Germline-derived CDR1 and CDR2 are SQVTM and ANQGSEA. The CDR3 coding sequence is TGCAGCACGGGACAGGGCGACACCGGGGAGCTGTTTTTT. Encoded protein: CSTGQGDTGELFF.

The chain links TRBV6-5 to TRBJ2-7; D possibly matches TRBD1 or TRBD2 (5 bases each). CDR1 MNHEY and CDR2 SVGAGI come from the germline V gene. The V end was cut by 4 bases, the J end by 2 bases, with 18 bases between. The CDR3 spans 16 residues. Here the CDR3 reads CASSSGDSLGAYEQYF. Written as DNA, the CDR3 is TGTGCCAGCAGTTCGGGCGACAGCCTCGGGGCCTACGAGCAGTACTTC.

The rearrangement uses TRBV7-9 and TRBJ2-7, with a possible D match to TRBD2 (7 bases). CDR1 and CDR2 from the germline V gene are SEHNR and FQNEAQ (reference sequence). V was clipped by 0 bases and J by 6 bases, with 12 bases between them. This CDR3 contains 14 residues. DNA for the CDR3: TGTGCCAGCAGCTTAGCGGGGGGGCCCCCCGAGCAGTACGTC. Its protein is CASSLAGGPPEQYV.

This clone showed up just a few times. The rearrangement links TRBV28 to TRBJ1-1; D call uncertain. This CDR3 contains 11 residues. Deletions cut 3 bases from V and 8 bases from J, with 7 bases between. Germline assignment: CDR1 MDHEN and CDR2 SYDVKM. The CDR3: CASSFLYEAFF. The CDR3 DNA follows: TGTGCCAGCAGTTTCCTATACGAAGCTTTCTTT.